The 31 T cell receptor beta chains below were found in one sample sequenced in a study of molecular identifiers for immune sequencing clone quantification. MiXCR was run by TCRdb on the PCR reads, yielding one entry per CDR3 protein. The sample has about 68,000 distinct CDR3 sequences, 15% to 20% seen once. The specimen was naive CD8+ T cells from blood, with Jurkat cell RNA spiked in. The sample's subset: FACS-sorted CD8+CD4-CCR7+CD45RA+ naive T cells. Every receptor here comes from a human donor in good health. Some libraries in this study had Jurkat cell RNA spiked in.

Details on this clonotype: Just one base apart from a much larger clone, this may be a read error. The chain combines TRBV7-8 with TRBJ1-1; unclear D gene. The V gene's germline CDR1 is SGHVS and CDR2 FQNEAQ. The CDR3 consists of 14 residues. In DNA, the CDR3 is TGTGCCAGCAGCTTCCCTAGGGCTGACACTGAAGCTCTCTTT. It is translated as CASSFPRADTEALF.

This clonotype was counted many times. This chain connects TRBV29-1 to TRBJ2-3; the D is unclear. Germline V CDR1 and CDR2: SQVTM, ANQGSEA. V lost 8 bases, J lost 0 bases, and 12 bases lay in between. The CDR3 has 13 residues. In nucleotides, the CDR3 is TGCAGCCTTGTTAGCCCCAGCACAGATACGCAGTATTTT. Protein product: CSLVSPSTDTQYF.

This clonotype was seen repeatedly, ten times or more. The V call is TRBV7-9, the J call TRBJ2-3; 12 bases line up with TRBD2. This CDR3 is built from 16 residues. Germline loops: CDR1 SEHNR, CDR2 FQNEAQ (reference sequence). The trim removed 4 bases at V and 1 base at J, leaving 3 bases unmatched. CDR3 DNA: TGTGCCAGCAGCTCCGGGACTAGCGGGCGCACAGATACGCAGTATTTT. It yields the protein CASSSGTSGRTDTQYF.

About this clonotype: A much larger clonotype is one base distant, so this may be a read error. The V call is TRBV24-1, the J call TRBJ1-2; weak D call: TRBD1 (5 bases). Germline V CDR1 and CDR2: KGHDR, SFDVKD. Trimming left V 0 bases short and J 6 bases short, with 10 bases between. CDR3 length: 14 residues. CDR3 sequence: CATSDLQGSHGYTF. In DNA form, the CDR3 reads TGTGCCACCAGTGATTTGCAGGGTTCCCATGGCTACACCTTC.

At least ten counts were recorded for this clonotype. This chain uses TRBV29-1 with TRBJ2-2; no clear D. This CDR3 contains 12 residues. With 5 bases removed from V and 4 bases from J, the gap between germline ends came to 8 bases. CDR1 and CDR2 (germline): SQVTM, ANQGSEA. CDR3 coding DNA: TGCAGCGTTTTCACGGGCACCGGGGAGCTGTTTTTT. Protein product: CSVFTGTGELFF.

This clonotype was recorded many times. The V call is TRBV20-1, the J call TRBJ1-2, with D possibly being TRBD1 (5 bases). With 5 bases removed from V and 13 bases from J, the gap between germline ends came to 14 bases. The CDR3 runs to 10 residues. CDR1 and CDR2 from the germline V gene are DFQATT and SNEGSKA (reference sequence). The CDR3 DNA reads TGCAGTGCTCCCCAACAGGAGGGCACCTTC. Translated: CSAPQQEGTF.

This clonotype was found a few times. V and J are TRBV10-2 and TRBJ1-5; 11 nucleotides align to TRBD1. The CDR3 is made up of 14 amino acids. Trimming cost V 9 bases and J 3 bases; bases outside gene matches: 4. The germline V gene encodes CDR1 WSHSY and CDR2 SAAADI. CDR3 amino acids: CASWDRGYNQPQHF. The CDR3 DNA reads TGCGCCAGTTGGGACAGGGGGTACAATCAGCCCCAGCATTTT.

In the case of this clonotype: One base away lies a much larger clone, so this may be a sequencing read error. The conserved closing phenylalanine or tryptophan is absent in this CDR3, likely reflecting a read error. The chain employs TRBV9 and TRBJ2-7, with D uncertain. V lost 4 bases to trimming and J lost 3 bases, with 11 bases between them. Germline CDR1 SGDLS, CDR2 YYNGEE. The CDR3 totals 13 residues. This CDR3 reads CASSPPTSYEQYL. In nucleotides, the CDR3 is TGTGCCAGCAGCCCCCCGACGAGCTACGAGCAGTACCTC.

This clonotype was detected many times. CDR3 region: CASTQQPNQPQHF. The DNA for the CDR3 is TGTGCCAGTACGCAACAGCCAAATCAGCCCCAGCATTTT. V is TRBV19 and J is TRBJ1-5; no clear D. V lost 7 bases and J lost 4, with 11 bases in between. Germline V gene data show CDR1 as LNHDA and CDR2 as SQIVND (reference sequence). The CDR3 extends over 13 amino acids.

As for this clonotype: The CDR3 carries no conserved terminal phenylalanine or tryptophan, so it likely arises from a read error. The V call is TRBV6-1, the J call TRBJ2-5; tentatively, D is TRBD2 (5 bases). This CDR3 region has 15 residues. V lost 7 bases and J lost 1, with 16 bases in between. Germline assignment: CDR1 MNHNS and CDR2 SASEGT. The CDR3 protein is CASTGLDTFQETQYC. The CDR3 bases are TGTGCCAGCACCGGACTGGATACTTTCCAAGAGACCCAGTACTGC.

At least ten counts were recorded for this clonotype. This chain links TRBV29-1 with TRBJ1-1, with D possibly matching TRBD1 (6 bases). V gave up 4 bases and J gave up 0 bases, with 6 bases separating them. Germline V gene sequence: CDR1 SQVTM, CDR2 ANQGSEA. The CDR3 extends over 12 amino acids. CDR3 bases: TGCAGCGTTGGGACAGTGAACACTGAAGCTTTCTTT. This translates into CSVGTVNTEAFF.

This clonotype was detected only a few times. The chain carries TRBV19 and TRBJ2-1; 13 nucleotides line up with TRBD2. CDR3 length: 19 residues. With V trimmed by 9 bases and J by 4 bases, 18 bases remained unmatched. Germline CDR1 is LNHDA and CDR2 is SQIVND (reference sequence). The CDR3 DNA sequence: TGTGCCAGCACCATCGGACTAGCGGGAGTCCACCCCTCTTACAATGAGCAGTTCTTC. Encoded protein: CASTIGLAGVHPSYNEQFF.

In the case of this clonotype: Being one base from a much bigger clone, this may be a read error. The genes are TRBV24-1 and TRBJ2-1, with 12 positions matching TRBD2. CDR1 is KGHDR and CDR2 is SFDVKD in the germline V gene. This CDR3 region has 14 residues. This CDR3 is CATSRTSGINEQLF. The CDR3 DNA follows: TGTGCCACCAGTCGGACTAGCGGGATCAATGAGCAGCTCTTC.

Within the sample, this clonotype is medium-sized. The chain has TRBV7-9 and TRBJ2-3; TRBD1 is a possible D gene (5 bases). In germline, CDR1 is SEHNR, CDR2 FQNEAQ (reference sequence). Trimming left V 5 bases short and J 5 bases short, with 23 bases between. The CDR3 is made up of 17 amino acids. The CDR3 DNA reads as TGTGCCAGCAGCCCGACCCTTGGACATCTGGGGCTAGATACGCAGTATTTT. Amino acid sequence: CASSPTLGHLGLDTQYF.

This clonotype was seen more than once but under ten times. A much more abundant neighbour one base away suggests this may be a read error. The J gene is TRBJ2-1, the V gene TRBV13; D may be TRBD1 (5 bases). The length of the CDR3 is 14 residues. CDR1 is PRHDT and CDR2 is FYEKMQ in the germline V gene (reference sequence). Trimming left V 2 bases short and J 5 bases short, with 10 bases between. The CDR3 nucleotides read TGTGCCAGCAGCTTAAGGGGCAGCCACAATGAGCAGTTCTTC. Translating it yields CASSLRGSHNEQFF.

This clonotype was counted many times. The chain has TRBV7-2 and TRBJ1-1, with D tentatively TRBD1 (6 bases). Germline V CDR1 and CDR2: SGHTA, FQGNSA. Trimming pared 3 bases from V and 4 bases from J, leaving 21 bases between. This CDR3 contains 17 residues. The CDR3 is CASSFLAGSEGGTEAFF. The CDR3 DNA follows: TGTGCCAGCAGCTTCCTTGCAGGGAGCGAAGGGGGCACTGAAGCTTTCTTT.

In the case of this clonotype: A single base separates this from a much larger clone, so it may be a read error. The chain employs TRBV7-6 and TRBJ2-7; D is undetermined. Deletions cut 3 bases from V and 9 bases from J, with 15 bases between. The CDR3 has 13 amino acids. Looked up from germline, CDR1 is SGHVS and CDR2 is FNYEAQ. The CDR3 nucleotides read TGTGCCAGCAGCTTTAAGGTACTCTCCGTGCAGTACTTC. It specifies CASSFKVLSVQYF. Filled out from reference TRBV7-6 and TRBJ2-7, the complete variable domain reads GAGVSQSPRYKVTKRGQDVALRCDPISGHVSLYWYRQALGQGPEFLTYFNYEAQQDKSGLPNDRFSAERPEGSISTLTIQRTEQRDSAMYRCASSFKVLSVQYFGPGTRLTVT.

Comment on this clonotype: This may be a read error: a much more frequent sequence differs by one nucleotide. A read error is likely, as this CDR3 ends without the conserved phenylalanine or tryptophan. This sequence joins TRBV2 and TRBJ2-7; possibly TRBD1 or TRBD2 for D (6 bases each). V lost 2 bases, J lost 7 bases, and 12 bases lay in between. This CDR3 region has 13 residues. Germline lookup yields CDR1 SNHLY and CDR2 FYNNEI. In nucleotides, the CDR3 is TGTGCCAGCAGTGAATGGGGGGCACGTGAGCAGTACCTC. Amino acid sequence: CASSEWGAREQYL.

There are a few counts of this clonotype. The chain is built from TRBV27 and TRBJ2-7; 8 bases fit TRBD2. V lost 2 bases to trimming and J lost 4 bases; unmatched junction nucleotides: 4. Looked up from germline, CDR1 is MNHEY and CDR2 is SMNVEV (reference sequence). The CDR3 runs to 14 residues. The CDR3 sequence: CASSLSGSFYEQYF. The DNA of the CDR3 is TGTGCCAGCAGTTTAAGCGGGAGTTTTTACGAGCAGTACTTC.

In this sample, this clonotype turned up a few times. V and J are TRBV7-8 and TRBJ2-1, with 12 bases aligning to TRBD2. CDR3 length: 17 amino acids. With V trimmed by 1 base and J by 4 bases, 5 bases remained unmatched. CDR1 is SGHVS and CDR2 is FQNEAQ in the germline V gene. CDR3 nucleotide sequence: TGTGCCAGCAGCTTAGGGCTAGCGGGAGGGTTGTACAATGAGCAGTTCTTC. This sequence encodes CASSLGLAGGLYNEQFF.

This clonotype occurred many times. In DNA, the CDR3 is TGTGCCAGCAGCTTAGGGGCGGTTTACGAGCAGTACTTC. As protein: CASSLGAVYEQYF. The rearrangement joins TRBV7-6 to TRBJ2-7; D is uncertain. CDR1 is SGHVS and CDR2 is FNYEAQ in the germline V gene. The CDR3 contains 13 residues. Deletions cut 1 base from V and 4 bases from J, with 8 bases between.

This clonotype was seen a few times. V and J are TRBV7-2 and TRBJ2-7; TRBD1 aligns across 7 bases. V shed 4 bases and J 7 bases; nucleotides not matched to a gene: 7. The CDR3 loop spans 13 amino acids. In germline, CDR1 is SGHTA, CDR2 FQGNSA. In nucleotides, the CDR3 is TGTGCCAGCAGCTGGGGACAGAGCTGGGAGCAGTACTTC. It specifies CASSWGQSWEQYF.

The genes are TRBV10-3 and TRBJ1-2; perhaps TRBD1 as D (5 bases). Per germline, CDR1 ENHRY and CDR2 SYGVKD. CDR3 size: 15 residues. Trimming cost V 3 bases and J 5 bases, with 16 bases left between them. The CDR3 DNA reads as TGTGCCATCAGTGACCCGGGGGGAAGTGGGTATGGCTACACCTTC. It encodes CAISDPGGSGYGYTF.

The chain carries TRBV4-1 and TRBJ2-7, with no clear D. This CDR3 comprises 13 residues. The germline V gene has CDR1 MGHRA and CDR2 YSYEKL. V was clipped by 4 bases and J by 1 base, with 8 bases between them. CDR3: CASSRDGSYEQYF. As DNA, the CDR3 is TGCGCCAGCAGCCGAGATGGGTCCTACGAGCAGTACTTC.

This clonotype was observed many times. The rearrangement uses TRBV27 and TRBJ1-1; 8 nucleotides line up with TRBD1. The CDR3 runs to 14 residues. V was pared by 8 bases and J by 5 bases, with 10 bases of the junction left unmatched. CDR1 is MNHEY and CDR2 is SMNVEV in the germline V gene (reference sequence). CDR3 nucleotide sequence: TGTGCCAGCGGACTGGACAGGGCGTGGACTGAAGCTTTCTTT. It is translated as CASGLDRAWTEAFF.

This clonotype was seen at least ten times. CDR3: CASSLFGTALYGNTIYF. In DNA, the CDR3 is TGTGCCAGCAGTTTATTCGGGACAGCACTTTATGGAAACACCATATATTTT. This chain joins TRBV28 and TRBJ1-3; 7 positions match TRBD1. The CDR3 is made up of 17 amino acids. V lost 1 base to trimming and J lost 3 bases; unmatched junction nucleotides: 9. Germline CDR1 is MDHEN and CDR2 is SYDVKM.

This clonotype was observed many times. The DNA for the CDR3 is TGTGCCAGCAGTTACTCTGACACCTACGAGCAGTACTTC. Encoded protein: CASSYSDTYEQYF. The chain is built from TRBV6-6 and TRBJ2-7; D call uncertain. Trimming cost V 0 bases and J 2 bases, with 5 bases left between them. This CDR3 comprises 13 residues. In germline, CDR1 is MNHNY, CDR2 SVGAGI (reference sequence).

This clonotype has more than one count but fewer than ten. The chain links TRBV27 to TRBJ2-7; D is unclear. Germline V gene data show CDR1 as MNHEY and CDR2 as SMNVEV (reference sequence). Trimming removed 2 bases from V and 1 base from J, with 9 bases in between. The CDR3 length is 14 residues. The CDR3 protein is CASSLIGRSYEQYF. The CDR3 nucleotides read TGTGCCAGCAGTTTAATAGGCAGGTCCTACGAGCAGTACTTC.

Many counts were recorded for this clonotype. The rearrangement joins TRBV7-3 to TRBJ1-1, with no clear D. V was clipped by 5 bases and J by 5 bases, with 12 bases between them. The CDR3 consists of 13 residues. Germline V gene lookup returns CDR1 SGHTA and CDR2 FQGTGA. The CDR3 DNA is TGTGCCAGCAGCAAGGAGAGGTGGACTGAAGCTTTCTTT. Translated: CASSKERWTEAFF.

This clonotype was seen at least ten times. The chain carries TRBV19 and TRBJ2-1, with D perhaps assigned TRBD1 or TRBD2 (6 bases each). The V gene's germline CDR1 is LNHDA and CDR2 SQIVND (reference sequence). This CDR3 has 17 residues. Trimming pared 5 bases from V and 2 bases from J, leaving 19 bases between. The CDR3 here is CASSLLGAGPAYNEQFF. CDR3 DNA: TGTGCCAGTAGTCTCCTGGGGGCGGGGCCTGCCTACAATGAGCAGTTCTTC. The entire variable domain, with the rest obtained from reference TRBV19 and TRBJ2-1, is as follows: DGGITQSPKYLFRKEGQNVTLSCEQNLNHDAMYWYRQDPGQGLRLIYYSQIVNDFQKGDIAEGYSVSREKKESFPLTVTSAQKNPTAFYLCASSLLGAGPAYNEQFFGPGTRLTVL.

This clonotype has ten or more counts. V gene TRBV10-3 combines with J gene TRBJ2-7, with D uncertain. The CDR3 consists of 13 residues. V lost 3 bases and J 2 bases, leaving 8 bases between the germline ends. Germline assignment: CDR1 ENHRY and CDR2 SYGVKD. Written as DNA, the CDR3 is TGTGCCATCAGTGACACCGGAGCCTACGAGCAGTACTTC. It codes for CAISDTGAYEQYF.